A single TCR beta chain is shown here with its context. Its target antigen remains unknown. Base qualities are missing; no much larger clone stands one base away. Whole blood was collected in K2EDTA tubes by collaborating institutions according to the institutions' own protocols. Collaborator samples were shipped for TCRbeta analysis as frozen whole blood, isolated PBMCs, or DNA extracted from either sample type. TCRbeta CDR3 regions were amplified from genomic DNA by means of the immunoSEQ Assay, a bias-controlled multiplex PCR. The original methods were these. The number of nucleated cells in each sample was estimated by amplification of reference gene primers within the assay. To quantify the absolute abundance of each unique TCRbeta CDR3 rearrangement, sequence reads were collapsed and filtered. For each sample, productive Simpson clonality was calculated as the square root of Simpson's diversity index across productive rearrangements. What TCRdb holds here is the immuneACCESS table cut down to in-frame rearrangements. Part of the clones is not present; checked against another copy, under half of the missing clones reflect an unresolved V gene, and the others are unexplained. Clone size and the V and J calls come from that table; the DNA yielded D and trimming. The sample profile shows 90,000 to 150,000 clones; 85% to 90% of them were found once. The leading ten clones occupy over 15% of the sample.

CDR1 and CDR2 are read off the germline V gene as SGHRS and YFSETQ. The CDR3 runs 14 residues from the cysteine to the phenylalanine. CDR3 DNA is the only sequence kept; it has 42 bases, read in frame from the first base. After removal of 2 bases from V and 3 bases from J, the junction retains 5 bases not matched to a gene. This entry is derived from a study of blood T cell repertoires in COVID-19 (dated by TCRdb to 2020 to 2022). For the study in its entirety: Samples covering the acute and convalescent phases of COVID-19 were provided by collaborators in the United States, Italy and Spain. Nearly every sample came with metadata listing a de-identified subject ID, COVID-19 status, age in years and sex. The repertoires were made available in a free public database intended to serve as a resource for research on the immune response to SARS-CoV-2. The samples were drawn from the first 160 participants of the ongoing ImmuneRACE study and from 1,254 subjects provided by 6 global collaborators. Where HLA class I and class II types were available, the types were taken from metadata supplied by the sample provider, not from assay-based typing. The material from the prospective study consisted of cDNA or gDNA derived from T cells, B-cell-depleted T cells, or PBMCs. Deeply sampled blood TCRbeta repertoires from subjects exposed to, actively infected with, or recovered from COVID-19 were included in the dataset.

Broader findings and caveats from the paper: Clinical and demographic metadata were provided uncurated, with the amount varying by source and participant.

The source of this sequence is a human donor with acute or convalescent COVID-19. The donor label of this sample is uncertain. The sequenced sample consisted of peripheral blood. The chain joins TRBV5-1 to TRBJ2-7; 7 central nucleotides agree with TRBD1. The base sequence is TGCGCCAGCAGCTTTATAGGGGGCCACTACGAGCAGTACTTC. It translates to CASSFIGGHYEQYF.